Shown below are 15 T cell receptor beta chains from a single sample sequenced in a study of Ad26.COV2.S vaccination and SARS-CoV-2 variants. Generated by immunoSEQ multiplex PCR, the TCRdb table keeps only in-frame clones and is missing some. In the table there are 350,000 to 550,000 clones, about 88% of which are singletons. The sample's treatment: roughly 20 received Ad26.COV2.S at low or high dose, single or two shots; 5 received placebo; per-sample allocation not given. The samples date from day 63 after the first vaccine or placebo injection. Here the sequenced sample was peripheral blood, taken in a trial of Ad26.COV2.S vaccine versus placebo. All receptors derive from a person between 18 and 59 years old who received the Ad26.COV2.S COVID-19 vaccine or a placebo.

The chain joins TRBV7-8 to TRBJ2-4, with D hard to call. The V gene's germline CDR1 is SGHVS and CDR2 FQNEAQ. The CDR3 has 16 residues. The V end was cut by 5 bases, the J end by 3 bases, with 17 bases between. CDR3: CASSPKRALIKNIQYF. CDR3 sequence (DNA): TGTGCCAGCAGCCCAAAAAGGGCGTTGATCAAAAACATTCAGTACTTC.

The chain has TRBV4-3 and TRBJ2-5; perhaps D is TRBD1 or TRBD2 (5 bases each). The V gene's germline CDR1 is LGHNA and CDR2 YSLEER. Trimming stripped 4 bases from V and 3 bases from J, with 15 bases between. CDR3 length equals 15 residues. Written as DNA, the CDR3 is TGCGCCAGCAGCCCCAGGGACGGAGGAGAAGAGACCCAGTACTTC. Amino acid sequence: CASSPRDGGEETQYF.

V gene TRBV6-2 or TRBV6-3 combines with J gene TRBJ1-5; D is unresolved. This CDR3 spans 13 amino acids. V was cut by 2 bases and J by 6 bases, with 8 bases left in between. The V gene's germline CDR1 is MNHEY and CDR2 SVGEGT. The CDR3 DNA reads TGTGCCAGCAGTTACACAGCCCTTCAGCCCCAGCATTTT. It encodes CASSYTALQPQHF.

CDR3 nucleotides: TGTGCCAGTAAGAAAGGGGCTGGGGCCAACGTCCTGACTTTC. Amino acids: CASKKGAGANVLTF. This sequence joins TRBV19 and TRBJ2-6; perhaps TRBD1 as D (5 bases). The V end lost 7 bases, the J end lost 2 bases, and 9 bases lay between the germline ends. The CDR3 spans 14 residues. Germline loops: CDR1 LNHDA, CDR2 SQIVND (reference sequence).

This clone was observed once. This chain's CDR3 is CATHRTGGEQYF. The CDR3 DNA reads TGTGCCACCCACCGGACAGGGGGCGAGCAGTACTTC. The genes are TRBV6-5 and TRBJ2-7; TRBD1 aligns across 10 bases. The V gene's germline CDR1 is MNHEY and CDR2 SVGAGI. Germline trimming cut 10 bases from V and 6 bases from J; bases unmatched to any gene: 6. The length of the CDR3 is 12 residues.

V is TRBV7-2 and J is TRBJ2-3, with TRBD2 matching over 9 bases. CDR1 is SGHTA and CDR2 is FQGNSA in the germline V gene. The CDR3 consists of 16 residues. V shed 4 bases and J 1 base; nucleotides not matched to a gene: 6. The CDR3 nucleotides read TGTGCCAGCAGCTACCGAGCGGGGGGACGCACAGATACGCAGTATTTT. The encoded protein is CASSYRAGGRTDTQYF. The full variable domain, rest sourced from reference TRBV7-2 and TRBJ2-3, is GAGVSQSPSNKVTEKGKDVELRCDPISGHTALYWYRQSLGQGLEFLIYFQGNSAPDKSGLPSDRFSAERTGGSVSTLTIQRTQQEDSAVYLCASSYRAGGRTDTQYFGPGTRLTVL.

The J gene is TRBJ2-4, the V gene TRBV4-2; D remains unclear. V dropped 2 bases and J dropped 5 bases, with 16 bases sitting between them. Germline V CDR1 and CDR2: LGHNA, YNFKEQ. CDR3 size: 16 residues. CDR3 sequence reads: CASSQSSIIGQNIQYF. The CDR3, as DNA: TGTGCCAGCAGCCAAAGCTCGATAATCGGCCAAAACATTCAGTACTTC.

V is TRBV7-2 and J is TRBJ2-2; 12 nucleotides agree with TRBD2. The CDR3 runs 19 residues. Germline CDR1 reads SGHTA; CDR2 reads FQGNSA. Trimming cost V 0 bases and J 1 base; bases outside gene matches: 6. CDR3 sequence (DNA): TGTGCCAGCAGCTTAGCGCTAGCGGGGGGGCCATGGAACACCGGGGAGCTGTTTTTT. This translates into CASSLALAGGPWNTGELFF.

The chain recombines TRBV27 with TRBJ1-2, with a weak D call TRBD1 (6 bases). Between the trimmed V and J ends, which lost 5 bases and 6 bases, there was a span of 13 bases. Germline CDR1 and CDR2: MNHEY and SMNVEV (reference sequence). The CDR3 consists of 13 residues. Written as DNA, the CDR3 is TGTGCCAGCAGTCCCGAGTGGGGGCATGGCTACACCTTC. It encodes CASSPEWGHGYTF.

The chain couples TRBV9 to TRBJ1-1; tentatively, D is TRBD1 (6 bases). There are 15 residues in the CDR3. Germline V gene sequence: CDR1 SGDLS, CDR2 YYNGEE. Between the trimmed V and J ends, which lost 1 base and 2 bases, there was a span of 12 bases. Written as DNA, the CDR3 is TGTGCCAGCAGCGTACAGGGGACACCAAACACTGAAGCTTTCTTT. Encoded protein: CASSVQGTPNTEAFF.

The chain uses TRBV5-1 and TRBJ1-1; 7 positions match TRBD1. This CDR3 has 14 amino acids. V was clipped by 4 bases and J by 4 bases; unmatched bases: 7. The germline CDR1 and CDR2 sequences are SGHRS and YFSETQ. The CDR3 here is CASSLQGTGTEAFF. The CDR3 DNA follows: TGCGCCAGCAGCCTACAGGGGACGGGCACTGAAGCTTTCTTT.

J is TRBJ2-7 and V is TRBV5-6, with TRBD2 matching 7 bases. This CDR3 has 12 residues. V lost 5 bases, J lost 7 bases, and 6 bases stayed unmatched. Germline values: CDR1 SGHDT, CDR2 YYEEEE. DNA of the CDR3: TGTGCCAGCAGACCCTCGCGGGGGGAGCAGTACTTC. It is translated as CASRPSRGEQYF.

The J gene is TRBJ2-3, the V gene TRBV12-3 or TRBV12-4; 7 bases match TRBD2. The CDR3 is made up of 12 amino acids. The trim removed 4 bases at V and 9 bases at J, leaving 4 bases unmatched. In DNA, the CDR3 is TGTGCCAGCAGTTCCCAAGCGGGAACGCAGTATTTT. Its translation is CASSSQAGTQYF.

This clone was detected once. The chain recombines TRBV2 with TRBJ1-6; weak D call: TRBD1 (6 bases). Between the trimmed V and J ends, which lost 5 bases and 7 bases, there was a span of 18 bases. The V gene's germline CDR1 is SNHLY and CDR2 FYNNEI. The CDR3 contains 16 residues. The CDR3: CASSYIRGIGNSPLHF. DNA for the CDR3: TGTGCCAGCAGTTACATCAGGGGTATAGGGAATTCACCCCTCCACTTT.

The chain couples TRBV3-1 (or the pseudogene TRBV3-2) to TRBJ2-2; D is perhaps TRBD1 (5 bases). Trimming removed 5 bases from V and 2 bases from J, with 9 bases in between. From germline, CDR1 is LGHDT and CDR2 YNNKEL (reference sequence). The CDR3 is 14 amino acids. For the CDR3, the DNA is TGTGCCAGCAGCGACAGAGGAAACACCGGGGAGCTGTTTTTT. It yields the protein CASSDRGNTGELFF.